This T cell receptor (beta chain) was captured in a study of T cell responses to AZD1222 COVID-19 vaccine. Produced via immunoSEQ multiplex PCR; TCRdb's table is partial and in-frame only. In the table there are fewer than 85,000 clones, about 88% of which are singletons. V was pared by 3 bases and J by 8 bases, with 7 bases between. This CDR3 comprises 12 residues. The sequence was obtained from an adult in good health. The J gene is TRBJ2-2, the V gene TRBV12-3 or TRBV12-4; unclear D gene. The source was peripheral blood, collected on day 0 of AZD1222 vaccination. The CDR3 DNA sequence: TGTGCCAGCAGTTTTCTAGAGGGGGAGCTGTTTTTT. Amino acid sequence: CASSFLEGELFF.